The 2 T cell receptor beta chains below were found in one sample sequenced in a study of neurological immune-mediated disorders. TCRdb re-derived calls from the 5' RACE reads in MiXCR, one entry per CDR3 protein. The repertoire holds some 60,000 distinct CDR3 sequences, with 2.5% as singletons. The source material was PBMCs. All receptors come from a man aged 45-60 years with multiple sclerosis.

At least ten counts were recorded for this clonotype. The gene calls are TRBV3-1 and TRBJ2-3; D is uncertain. CDR1 and CDR2 (germline): LGHDT, YNNKEL (reference sequence). V was pared by 2 bases and J by 0 bases, with 9 bases between. The CDR3 length is 15 residues. The CDR3 DNA is TGTGCCAGCAGCCAAATCTGGAAGAGCACAGATACGCAGTATTTT. Its protein product is CASSQIWKSTDTQYF.

This clonotype occurred many times. This chain connects TRBV7-8 to TRBJ2-1, with a tentative D call TRBD1 (7 bases). V dropped 1 base and J dropped 3 bases, with 16 bases sitting between them. The CDR3 totals 17 residues. Germline CDR1 SGHVS, CDR2 FQNEAQ. CDR3 residues: CASSLVSQGGLYNEQFF. The DNA of the CDR3 is TGTGCCAGCAGCTTAGTATCTCAGGGGGGCCTCTACAATGAGCAGTTCTTC.